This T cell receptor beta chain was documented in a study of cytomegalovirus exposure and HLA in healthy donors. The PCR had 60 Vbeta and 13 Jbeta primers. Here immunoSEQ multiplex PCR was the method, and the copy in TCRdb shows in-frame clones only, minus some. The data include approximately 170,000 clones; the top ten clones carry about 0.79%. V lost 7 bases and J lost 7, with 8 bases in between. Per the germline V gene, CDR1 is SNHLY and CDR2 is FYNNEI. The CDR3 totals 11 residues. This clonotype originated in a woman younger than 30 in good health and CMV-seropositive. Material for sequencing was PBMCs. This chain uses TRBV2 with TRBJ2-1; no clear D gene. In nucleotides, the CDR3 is TGTGCCAGCACCCGTCGGAATGAGCAGTTCTTC. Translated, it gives CASTRRNEQFF.